Listed here is a single T cell receptor (beta chain). The data were obtained in a study of blood T cell repertoires in COVID-19. Original processing methods: Quantification of nucleated cells was approximated via reference gene primer amplification. Libraries were prepared by immunoSEQ multiplex PCR; TCRdb keeps only in-frame clonotypes and omits some of them. The DNA gave D and trimming, while V, J and clone size come from that table. The data show around 220,000 clones, 75% to 85% seen once. Participant age was about 18 to 89 years, and participants resided in about 25 US areas. Participants' reported clinical history set cohort assignment. Trimming at V came to 2 bases and at J to 4 bases, leaving 7 bases not matched to a gene. Germline loops: CDR1 GTSNPN, CDR2 SVGIG (reference sequence). The CDR3 has 14 amino acids.

Sequenced: PBMCs or T cells enriched from blood (not recorded which). The receptor was isolated from a woman aged 40-49 years with acute COVID-19. This chain uses TRBV30 with TRBJ2-7; 8 nucleotides line up with TRBD1. The CDR3 DNA reads TGTGCCTGGAGTTCAGGGGGCGGAACATACGAGCAGTACTTC. Amino acid sequence: CAWSSGGGTYEQYF. Full variable domain (rest looked up from reference TRBV30 and TRBJ2-7): SQTIHQWPATLVQPVGSPLSLECTVEGTSNPNLYWYRQAAGRGLQLLFYSVGIGQISSEVPQNLSASRPQDRQFILSSKKLLLSDSGFYLCAWSSGGGTYEQYFGPGTRLTVT.